This TCR beta chain stems from a study of OX40 agonist ivuxolimab in advanced cancers. Study as a whole: Having had anti-PD-1, anti-PD-L1 or anti-CTLA-4 therapy before was allowed, and about 40% had some.

Study-level findings and limits: Relative to CD4+ cells, CD8+ T cells on average had more expanded clones. CD4+ and CD8+ blood T cells expanded clonally by week 6 at 0.1 to 3.0 mg/kg.

Sequencing was performed with immunoSEQ multiplex PCR; in TCRdb, only in-frame clones are kept and a portion is missing. The repertoire holds approximately 38,000 clones, 82% seen once, with approximately 6.9% in the top ten. About this clone itself: No antigen is known for it.

V lost 10 bases to trimming and J lost 6 bases, with 21 bases between them. CDR1 is LNHDA and CDR2 is SQIVND in the germline V gene (reference sequence). This CDR3 contains 15 residues. Sequencing used CD4+ or CD8+ T cells sorted from blood, obtained in a trial of the OX40 agonist ivuxolimab. The V call is TRBV19, the J call TRBJ2-2; D is possibly TRBD2 (6 bases). The receptor's source is an adult with an advanced solid tumor such as melanoma, head and neck, liver or kidney cancer. CDR3 sequence (DNA): TGTGCCACTGACTCTGTGGCGGGATTTCCCGGGGAGCTGTTTTTT. Its translation: CATDSVAGFPGELFF.